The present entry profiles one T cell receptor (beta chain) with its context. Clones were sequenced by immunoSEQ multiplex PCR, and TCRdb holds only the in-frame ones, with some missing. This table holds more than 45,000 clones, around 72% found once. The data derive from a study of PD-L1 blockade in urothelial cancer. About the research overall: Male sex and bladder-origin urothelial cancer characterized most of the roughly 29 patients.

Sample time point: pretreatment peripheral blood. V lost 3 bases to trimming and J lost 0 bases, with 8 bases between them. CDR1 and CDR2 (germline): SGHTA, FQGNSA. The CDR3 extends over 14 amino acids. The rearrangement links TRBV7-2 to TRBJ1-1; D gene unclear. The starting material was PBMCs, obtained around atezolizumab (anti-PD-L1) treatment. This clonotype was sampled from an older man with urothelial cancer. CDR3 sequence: CASSFEALNTEAFF. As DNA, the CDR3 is TGTGCCAGCAGCTTTGAGGCGTTGAACACTGAAGCTTTCTTT.